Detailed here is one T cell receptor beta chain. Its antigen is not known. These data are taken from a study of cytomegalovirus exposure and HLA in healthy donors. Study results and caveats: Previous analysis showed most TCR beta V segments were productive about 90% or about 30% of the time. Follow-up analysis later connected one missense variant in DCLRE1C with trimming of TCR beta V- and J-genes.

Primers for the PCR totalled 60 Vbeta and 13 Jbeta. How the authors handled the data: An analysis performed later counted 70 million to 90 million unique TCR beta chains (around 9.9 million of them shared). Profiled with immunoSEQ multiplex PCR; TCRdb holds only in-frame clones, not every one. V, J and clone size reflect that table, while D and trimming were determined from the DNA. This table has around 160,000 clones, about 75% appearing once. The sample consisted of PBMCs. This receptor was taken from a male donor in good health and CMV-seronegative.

For the CDR3, the DNA is TGTGCCAGCAGCTTAGCGAGCAGGGTGGGTGGGGAGCAGTACTTC. Protein: CASSLASRVGGEQYF. This sequence joins TRBV7-2 and TRBJ2-7; possible D gene TRBD1, 5 bases. Germline CDR1 and CDR2: SGHTA and FQGNSA. CDR3 length equals 15 residues. The V gene lost 0 bases and the J gene lost 7 bases, with 16 bases spanning the gap.